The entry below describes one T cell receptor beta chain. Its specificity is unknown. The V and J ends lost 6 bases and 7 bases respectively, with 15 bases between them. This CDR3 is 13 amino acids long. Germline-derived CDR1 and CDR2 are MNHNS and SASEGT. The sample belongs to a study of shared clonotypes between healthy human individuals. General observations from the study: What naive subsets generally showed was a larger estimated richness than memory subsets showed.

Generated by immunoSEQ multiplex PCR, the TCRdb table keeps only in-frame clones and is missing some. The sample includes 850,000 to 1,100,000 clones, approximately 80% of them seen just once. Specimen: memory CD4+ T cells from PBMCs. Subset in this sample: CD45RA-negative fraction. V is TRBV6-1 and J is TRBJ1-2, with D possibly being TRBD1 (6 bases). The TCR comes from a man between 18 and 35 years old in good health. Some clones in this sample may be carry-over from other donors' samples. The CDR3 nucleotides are TGTGCCAGCAGGGAGACAGGCTGGGGTGGCTACACCTTC. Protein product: CASRETGWGGYTF.